The text below deals with one T cell receptor (beta chain). There are 11 residues in the CDR3. Trimming shortened V by 8 bases and J by 10 bases, and 13 bases separated the two germline ends. These data are taken from a study of blood T cell repertoires in COVID-19. Looking at the study overall: Acute and convalescent COVID-19 samples came from the United States, Italy and Spain. Sources were T cells, B-cell-depleted T cells, or PBMCs; the material itself was cDNA or gDNA.

Authors' data handling: Using reference gene primer amplification, nucleated cell counts were estimated. Method: immunoSEQ multiplex PCR; TCRdb's copy keeps in-frame clones and lacks some. The V and J calls and the clone size are those of that table, but D and trimming were determined from the DNA. This repertoire shows 100,000 to 150,000 clones, 88% found once; its top ten account for 1.5%. What was sequenced was peripheral blood. V usage is TRBV12-3 or TRBV12-4 and J usage is TRBJ2-3, with D possibly being TRBD2 (6 bases). The receptor's source is a human donor in a cohort sampled during active COVID-19. The CDR3 sequence is CASALGGAQYF. The CDR3 coding sequence is TGTGCCAGCGCCTTGGGAGGAGCGCAGTATTTT.